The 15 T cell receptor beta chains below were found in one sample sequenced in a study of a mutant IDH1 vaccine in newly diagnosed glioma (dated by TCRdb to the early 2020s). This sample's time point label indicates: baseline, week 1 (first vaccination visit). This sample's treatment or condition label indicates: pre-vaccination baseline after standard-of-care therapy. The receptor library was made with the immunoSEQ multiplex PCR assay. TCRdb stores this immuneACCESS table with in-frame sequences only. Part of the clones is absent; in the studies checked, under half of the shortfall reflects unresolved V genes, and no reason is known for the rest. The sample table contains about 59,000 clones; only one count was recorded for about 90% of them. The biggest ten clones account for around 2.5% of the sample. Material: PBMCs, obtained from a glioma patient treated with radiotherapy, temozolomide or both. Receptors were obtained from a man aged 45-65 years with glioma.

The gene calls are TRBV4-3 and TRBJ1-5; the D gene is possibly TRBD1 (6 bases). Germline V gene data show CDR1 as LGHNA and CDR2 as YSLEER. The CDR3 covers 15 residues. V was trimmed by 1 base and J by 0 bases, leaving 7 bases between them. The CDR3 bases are TGCGCCAGCAGCCAAGGGACAGCTAGCAATCAGCCCCAGCATTTT. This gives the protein CASSQGTASNQPQHF.

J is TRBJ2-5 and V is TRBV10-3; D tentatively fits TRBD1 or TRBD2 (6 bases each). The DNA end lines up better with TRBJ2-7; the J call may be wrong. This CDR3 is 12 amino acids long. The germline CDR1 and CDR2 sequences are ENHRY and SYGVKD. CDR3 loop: CASGAGVDEQYF. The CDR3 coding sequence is TGTGCCAGCGGGGCAGGGGTTGACGAGCAGTACTTC.

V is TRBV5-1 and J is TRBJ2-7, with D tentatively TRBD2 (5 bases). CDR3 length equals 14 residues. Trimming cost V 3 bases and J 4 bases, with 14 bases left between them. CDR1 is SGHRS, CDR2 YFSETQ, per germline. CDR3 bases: TGCGCCAGCAGCTCTCCGGGAAAGGGTTACGAGCAGTACTTC. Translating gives CASSSPGKGYEQYF. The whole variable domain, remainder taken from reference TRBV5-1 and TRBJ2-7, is KAGVTQTPRYLIKTRGQQVTLSCSPISGHRSVSWYQQTPGQGLQFLFEYFSETQRNKGNFPGRFSGRQFSNSRSEMNVSTLELGDSALYLCASSSPGKGYEQYFGPGTRLTVT.

CDR3 sequence: CASSDWDRYYGKVTEAFF. CDR3 nucleotides: TGTGCCAGCAGTGACTGGGACAGGTACTACGGGAAGGTGACTGAAGCTTTCTTT. The chain uses TRBV2 and TRBJ1-1; 8 bases are a match to TRBD1. The CDR3 covers 18 residues. CDR1 is SNHLY, CDR2 FYNNEI, per germline. After removal of 3 bases from V and 5 bases from J, the junction contained 17 bases not matched to a gene.

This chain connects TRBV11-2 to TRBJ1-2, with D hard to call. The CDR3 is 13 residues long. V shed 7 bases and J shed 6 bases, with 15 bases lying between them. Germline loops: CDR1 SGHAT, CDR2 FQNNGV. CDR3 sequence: CASKSPGSDGYTF. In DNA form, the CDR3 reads TGTGCCAGCAAAAGCCCGGGGAGCGATGGCTACACCTTC.

The CDR3: CASSFGTEQETQYF. In DNA form, the CDR3 reads TGTGCCAGCAGCTTCGGGACCGAGCAAGAGACCCAGTACTTC. This sequence joins TRBV5-4 and TRBJ2-5; D may match TRBD1 or TRBD2 (5 bases each). Trimming took 2 bases from V and 2 from J, leaving 10 bases between them. This CDR3 region has 14 residues. Germline CDR1 reads SGHNT; CDR2 reads YYREEE (reference sequence).

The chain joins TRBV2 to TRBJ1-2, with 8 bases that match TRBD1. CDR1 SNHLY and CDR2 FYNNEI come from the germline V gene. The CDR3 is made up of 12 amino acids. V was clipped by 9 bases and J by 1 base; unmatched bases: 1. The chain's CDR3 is CARQGDNYGYTF. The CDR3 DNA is TGTGCCAGACAGGGGGATAACTATGGCTACACCTTC.

CDR3 sequence: CASSFRQSSGNTIYF. CDR3 bases: TGTGCCAGCAGTTTCAGACAGAGCTCTGGAAACACCATATATTTT. The chain couples TRBV6-5 to TRBJ1-3; D may be TRBD1 (5 bases). The CDR3 length is 15 residues. The germline V gene has CDR1 MNHEY and CDR2 SVGAGI. Trimming removed 4 bases from V and 0 bases from J, with 10 bases in between.

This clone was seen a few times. For the CDR3, the DNA is TGTGCGGGACGGACAGGGGGTCACTATGGCTACACCTTC. Protein sequence: CAGRTGGHYGYTF. The chain uses TRBV7-2 and TRBJ1-2, with 10 bases identical to TRBD1. CDR1 is SGHTA, CDR2 FQGNSA, per germline. CDR3 length: 13 amino acids.

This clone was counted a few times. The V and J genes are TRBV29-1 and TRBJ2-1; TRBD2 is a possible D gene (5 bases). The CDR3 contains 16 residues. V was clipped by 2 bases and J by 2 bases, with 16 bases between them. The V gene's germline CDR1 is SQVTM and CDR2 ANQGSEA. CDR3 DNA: TGCAGCGTTGAAACGACGGAAGGACTTACCTACAATGAGCAGTTCTTC. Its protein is CSVETTEGLTYNEQFF.

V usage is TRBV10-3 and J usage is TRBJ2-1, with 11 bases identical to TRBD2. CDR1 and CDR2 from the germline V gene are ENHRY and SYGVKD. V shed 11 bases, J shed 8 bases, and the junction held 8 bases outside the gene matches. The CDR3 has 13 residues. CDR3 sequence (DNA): TGTGCCGCCTTAGCGGGAGGGCGTTATGAGCAGTTCTTC. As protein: CAALAGGRYEQFF.

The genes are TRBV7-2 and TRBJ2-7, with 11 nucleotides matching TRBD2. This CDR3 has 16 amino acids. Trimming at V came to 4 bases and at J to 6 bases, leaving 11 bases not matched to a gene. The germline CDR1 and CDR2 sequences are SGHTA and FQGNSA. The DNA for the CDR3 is TGTGCCAGCAGCTCCACGGGACTAGCGGTGGCGGGCGAGCAGTACTTC. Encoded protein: CASSSTGLAVAGEQYF.

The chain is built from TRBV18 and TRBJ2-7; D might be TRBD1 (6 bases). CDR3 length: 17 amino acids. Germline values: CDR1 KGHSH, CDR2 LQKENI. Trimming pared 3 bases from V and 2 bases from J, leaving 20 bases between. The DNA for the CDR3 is TGTGCCAGCTCACCCGTTCTCCGGGCCGAGGGGGCCTACGAGCAGTACTTC. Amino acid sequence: CASSPVLRAEGAYEQYF.

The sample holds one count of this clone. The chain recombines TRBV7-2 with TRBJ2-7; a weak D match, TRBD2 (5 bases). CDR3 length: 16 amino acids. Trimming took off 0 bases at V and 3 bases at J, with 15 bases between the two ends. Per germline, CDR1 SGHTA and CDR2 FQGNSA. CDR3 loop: CASSLAGSIVGYEQYF. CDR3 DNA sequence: TGTGCCAGCAGCTTAGCAGGGAGTATAGTGGGCTACGAGCAGTACTTC.

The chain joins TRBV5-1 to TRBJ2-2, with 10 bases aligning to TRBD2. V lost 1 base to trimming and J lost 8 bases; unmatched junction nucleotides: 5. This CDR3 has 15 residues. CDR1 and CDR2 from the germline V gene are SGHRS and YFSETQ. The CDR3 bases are TGCGCCAGCAGCTTGAGCCTAGCGGGAGCTGGGGAGCTGTTTTTT. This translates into CASSLSLAGAGELFF.